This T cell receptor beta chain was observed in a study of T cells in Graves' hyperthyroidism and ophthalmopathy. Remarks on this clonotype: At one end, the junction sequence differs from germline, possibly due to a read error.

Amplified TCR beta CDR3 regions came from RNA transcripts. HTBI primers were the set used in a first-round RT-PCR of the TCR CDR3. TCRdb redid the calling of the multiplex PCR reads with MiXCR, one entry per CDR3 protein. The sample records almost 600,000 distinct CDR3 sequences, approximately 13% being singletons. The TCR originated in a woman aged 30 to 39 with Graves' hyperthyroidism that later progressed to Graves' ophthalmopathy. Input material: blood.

The CDR3 region is CASCLVLGLAGDTQYF. The CDR3 DNA follows: TGTGCCAGCTGCTTGGTTCTAGGGCTAGCGGGAGATACGCAGTATTTT. The rearrangement joins TRBV11-2 to TRBJ2-3; 8 nucleotides agree with TRBD2. The CDR3 totals 16 residues. Per the germline V gene, CDR1 is SGHAT and CDR2 is FQNNGV.